A single sample gave rise to the 6 T cell receptor beta chains below, sequenced in a study of spatial heterogeneity in lung cancer. Time point described: sample taken at primary tumor resection. Extraction of whole RNA from tumor, nontumor lung or frozen PBMC preceded unsorted sequencing. Via MiXCR, TCRdb re-called the 5' RACE reads, giving one row per CDR3 protein. The sample yields more than 9,000 distinct CDR3 sequences, 15% to 20% seen once. Here the sequenced sample was PBMCs, taken at surgery. The receptors were gathered from a male donor with early-stage non-small cell lung cancer.

The table lists this clonotype with many counts. The chain is built from TRBV27 and TRBJ1-1; TRBD1 might be the D (6 bases). V was clipped by 3 bases and J by 0 bases, with 11 bases between them. The CDR3 length is 15 residues. Germline values: CDR1 MNHEY, CDR2 SMNVEV (reference sequence). The CDR3 region is CASSLGGAMNTEAFF. In DNA, the CDR3 is TGTGCCAGCAGTTTGGGGGGGGCGATGAACACTGAAGCTTTCTTT.

This clonotype was recorded many times. This chain uses TRBV10-1 with TRBJ2-1, with D perhaps matching TRBD2 (6 bases). The V gene's germline CDR1 is WNHNN and CDR2 SYGVQD (reference sequence). The CDR3 is 17 residues long. Trimming shortened V by 0 bases and J by 5 bases, and 17 bases separated the two germline ends. Written as DNA, the CDR3 is TGCGCCAGCAGTGAGTCGATCCGGTCACTAGCCCACAATGAGCAGTTCTTC. The encoded protein is CASSESIRSLAHNEQFF.

This clonotype was detected many times. The chain couples TRBV7-9 to TRBJ1-1; possible D gene TRBD1, 5 bases. Trimming took 5 bases from V and 11 from J, leaving 12 bases between them. The germline CDR1 and CDR2 sequences are SEHNR and FQNEAQ (reference sequence). This CDR3 is built from 11 residues. Here the CDR3 DNA reads TGTGCCAGCAGCCCAGGGTTATACGCTTTCTTT. It yields the protein CASSPGLYAFF.

Ten or more counts support this clonotype. The CDR3 coding sequence is TGTGCCAGCAGAGAAGGACAGGGGGCAAACTCACCCCTCCACTTT. Protein product: CASREGQGANSPLHF. The chain employs TRBV12-3 or TRBV12-4 and TRBJ1-6; 11 bases fit TRBD1. CDR3 size: 15 residues. The V and J ends lost 6 bases and 10 bases, in that order; junction bases with no gene match: 8.

This clonotype was seen only a few times. The rearrangement links TRBV7-9 to TRBJ1-5; unclear D gene. V dropped 5 bases and J dropped 2 bases, with 7 bases sitting between them. The germline gives CDR1 SEHNR, CDR2 FQNEAQ (reference sequence). The CDR3 has 13 residues. The CDR3 is CASSPGGNQPQHF. Here the CDR3 DNA reads TGTGCCAGCAGCCCCGGGGGCAATCAGCCCCAGCATTTT.

This clonotype was seen a handful of times. This chain links TRBV19 with TRBJ2-1; 10 bases line up with TRBD2. The V gene end was trimmed by 6 bases and the J gene end by 5 bases; junction bases not matched to a gene: 7. CDR1 LNHDA and CDR2 SQIVND come from the germline V gene (reference sequence). The CDR3 extends over 15 amino acids. The CDR3 region is CASSLTSGPHNEQFF. In nucleotides, the CDR3 is TGTGCCAGTAGCTTGACTAGCGGGCCCCACAATGAGCAGTTCTTC.